This TCR beta chain was retrieved from a study of blood T cell repertoires in COVID-19. Only in-frame clones appear in the TCRdb table, and some are missing; sequencing was by immunoSEQ multiplex PCR. The table records 200,000 to 250,000 clones, 70% to 90% of them present only once. Trimming stripped 3 bases from V and 1 base from J, with 20 bases between. Germline assignment: CDR1 KGHSH and CDR2 LQKENI. This CDR3 spans 18 amino acids. The source of this sequence is a middle-aged man with acute or convalescent COVID-19. The sequenced sample was peripheral blood. This chain links TRBV18 with TRBJ2-3, with D unclear. The CDR3 reads CASSPTVSPGRGTDTQYF. In DNA form, the CDR3 reads TGTGCCAGCTCACCCACAGTATCTCCTGGTCGCGGCACAGATACGCAGTATTTT. The full variable domain, its missing parts supplied by reference TRBV18 and TRBJ2-3, is NAGVMQNPRHLVRRRGQEARLRCSPMKGHSHVYWYRQLPEEGLKFMVYLQKENIIDESGMPKERFSAEFPKEGPSILRIQQVVRGDSAAYFCASSPTVSPGRGTDTQYFGPGTRLTVL.